These T cell receptor beta chains were read from a single sample in a study of Ad26.COV2.S vaccination and SARS-CoV-2 variants. Repertoires were generated with immunoSEQ multiplex PCR, while TCRdb's copy carries only in-frame clones and drops some. In the table there are about 320,000 clones, around four fifths of which are singletons. Sequencing used peripheral blood, obtained in a trial of Ad26.COV2.S vaccine versus placebo. The receptors come from a person between 18 and 65 years old who received the Ad26.COV2.S COVID-19 vaccine or a placebo. Each CDR3 is given with its conserved first and last residue. Each record gives: J gene, D gene, V gene, clone size, CDR3 DNA, CDR3 protein. D genes are given only for firm matches. Not every row has a clone size; where given, it reads once, few, many or a size class.

j_gene: TRBJ2-2
d_gene: .
v_gene: TRBV25-1
abundance: .
CDR3nt: TGTGCCAGCAGTCGACAGGGACTCGCTTCCGGGGAGCTGTTTTTT
CDR3aa: CASSRQGLASGELFF

j_gene: TRBJ1-5
d_gene: .
v_gene: TRBV6-5
abundance: .
CDR3nt: TGTGCCAGCAGTTACGGGGGAAGCAATCAGCCCCAGCATTTT
CDR3aa: CASSYGGSNQPQHF

j_gene: TRBJ1-1
d_gene: .
v_gene: TRBV7-9
abundance: once
CDR3nt: TGTGCCAGCAGCCTTGGGGGCCTCGCTGAAGCTTTCTTT
CDR3aa: CASSLGGLAEAFF

j_gene: TRBJ1-4
d_gene: .
v_gene: TRBV4-2
abundance: .
CDR3nt: TGTGCCAGCAGCCAAGAACGAGGCAATGAAAAACTGTTTTTT
CDR3aa: CASSQERGNEKLFF

j_gene: TRBJ2-5
d_gene: .
v_gene: TRBV5-1
abundance: .
CDR3nt: TGCGCCAGCAGCCCGGGCCCTGGGACTTGGGAGACCCAGTACTTC
CDR3aa: CASSPGPGTWETQYF

j_gene: TRBJ2-7
d_gene: .
v_gene: TRBV30
abundance: .
CDR3nt: TGTGCCTGGATTGCGGGGCTCTCCTACGAGCAGTACTTC
CDR3aa: CAWIAGLSYEQYF

j_gene: TRBJ2-1
d_gene: TRBD2
v_gene: TRBV5-1
abundance: .
CDR3nt: TGCGCCAGCACGACCGGGACTAGCGGGGGGTCCTACAATGAGCAGTTCTTC
CDR3aa: CASTTGTSGGSYNEQFF

j_gene: TRBJ2-3
d_gene: .
v_gene: TRBV7-9
abundance: .
CDR3nt: TGTGCCAGCAGCTTGGGGGCTAGCACAGATACGCAGTATTTT
CDR3aa: CASSLGASTDTQYF

j_gene: TRBJ1-6
d_gene: .
v_gene: TRBV5-4
abundance: few
CDR3nt: TGTGCCAGCAGCAATCGGGGGGATTCACCCCTCCACTTT
CDR3aa: CASSNRGDSPLHF

j_gene: TRBJ2-3
d_gene: TRBD2
v_gene: TRBV14
abundance: .
CDR3nt: TGTGCCAGCAGCCCGGGACTAGCGGGGACAGATACGCAGTATTTT
CDR3aa: CASSPGLAGTDTQYF

j_gene: TRBJ1-1
d_gene: TRBD1
v_gene: TRBV28
abundance: few
CDR3nt: TGTGCCAGCAGTTTACTTGGACAGGCCTTGCCCACTGAAGCTTTCTTT
CDR3aa: CASSLLGQALPTEAFF

j_gene: TRBJ1-2
d_gene: .
v_gene: TRBV28
abundance: .
CDR3nt: TGTGCCAGCAGTTTACAGGGGAGGGGAGGCTACACCTTC
CDR3aa: CASSLQGRGGYTF

j_gene: TRBJ2-5
d_gene: .
v_gene: TRBV18
abundance: .
CDR3nt: TGTGCCAGCTCACCGCAATCTGAGACCCAGTACTTC
CDR3aa: CASSPQSETQYF

j_gene: TRBJ1-1
d_gene: .
v_gene: TRBV7-9
abundance: once
CDR3nt: TGTGCCAGCAGCACTGGGGGCGGCGGCGCTGAAGCTTTCTTT
CDR3aa: CASSTGGGGAEAFF

j_gene: TRBJ1-4
d_gene: TRBD1
v_gene: TRBV5-6
abundance: .
CDR3nt: TGTGCCAGCAGCTTAGCTATACAGGGGCACGGTGAAAAACTGTTTTTT
CDR3aa: CASSLAIQGHGEKLFF

j_gene: TRBJ1-5
d_gene: .
v_gene: TRBV28
abundance: .
CDR3nt: TGTGCCAGCGAGCTTCCCAAACAGGGTCCCGTACAAAATCAGCCCCAGCATTTT
CDR3aa: CASELPKQGPVQNQPQHF

j_gene: TRBJ2-4
d_gene: TRBD1
v_gene: TRBV19
abundance: many
CDR3nt: TGTGCCAGTAGTCTTACCGAAGGCAGGGGGTGGGACATTCAGTACTTC
CDR3aa: CASSLTEGRGWDIQYF

j_gene: TRBJ2-1
d_gene: TRBD2
v_gene: TRBV24-1
abundance: .
CDR3nt: TGTGCCACCTCTCGGGGACTAGAAGTGAATGAGCAGTTCTTC
CDR3aa: CATSRGLEVNEQFF

j_gene: TRBJ1-5
d_gene: TRBD1
v_gene: TRBV6-5
abundance: .
CDR3nt: TGTGCCAGCAGAGGGACAGGGGCAGGTCAGCCCCAGCATTTT
CDR3aa: CASRGTGAGQPQHF

j_gene: TRBJ2-7
d_gene: .
v_gene: TRBV6-4
abundance: once
CDR3nt: TGTGCCAGCAGTGACGTGACAGATTGCCAGGATACGATTTTTGCGCAGTACTTC
CDR3aa: CASSDVTDCQDTIFAQYF

j_gene: TRBJ1-3
d_gene: .
v_gene: TRBV19
abundance: .
CDR3nt: TGTGCCAGTAGTTCGATGATCTCTGGAAACACCATATATTTT
CDR3aa: CASSSMISGNTIYF

j_gene: TRBJ2-7
d_gene: TRBD1
v_gene: TRBV5-4
abundance: .
CDR3nt: TGTGCCAGCAGCAACCGAGCCGGGACAGGGGCCCACGAGCAGTACTTC
CDR3aa: CASSNRAGTGAHEQYF